This record concerns one TCR beta chain sequence. Produced via immunoSEQ multiplex PCR; TCRdb's table is partial and in-frame only. The sample carries roughly 66,000 clones, about four fifths recorded once. The CDR3 contains 15 residues. V lost 3 bases to trimming and J lost 1 base; unmatched junction nucleotides: 0. Germline CDR1 and CDR2: LNHNV and YYDKDF (reference sequence). This sample was included in a study of OX40 agonist ivuxolimab in advanced cancers. Sequencing used CD4+ or CD8+ T cells sorted from blood, obtained in a trial of the OX40 agonist ivuxolimab. The origin of this receptor is an adult with an advanced solid tumor such as melanoma, head and neck, liver or kidney cancer. J is TRBJ2-1 and V is TRBV15, with 10 bases aligning to TRBD1. The CDR3 DNA sequence: TGTGCCACCAGCAGGGACAGGGGGTCCTACAATGAGCAGTTCTTC. This sequence encodes CATSRDRGSYNEQFF. Full variable domain (outside the CDR3, taken from reference TRBV15 and TRBJ2-1): DAMVIQNPRYQVTQFGKPVTLSCSQTLNHNVMYWYQQKSSQAPKLLFHYYDKDFNNEADTPDNFQSRRPNTSFCFLDIRSPGLGDTAMYLCATSRDRGSYNEQFFGPGTRLTVL.